These 6 T cell receptor beta chains share one sample of origin, sequenced in a study of T cells in Graves' hyperthyroidism and ophthalmopathy. TCR beta CDR3 regions were amplified from RNA. RT-PCR in the first round (using the HTBI primer set) targeted the TCR CDR3. Each CDR3 protein is one row after TCRdb ran MiXCR on the multiplex PCR reads. The table lists some 300,000 distinct CDR3 sequences, about 19% of them singletons. Sequences were obtained from blood. These receptors were collected from a man in his fifties with Graves' ophthalmopathy.

A few counts support this clonotype. The rearrangement uses TRBV7-9 and TRBJ1-4; no clear D. This CDR3 contains 14 residues. V lost 3 bases to trimming and J lost 0 bases, with 5 bases between them. Germline V CDR1 and CDR2: SEHNR, FQNEAQ (reference sequence). CDR3 bases: TGTGCCAGCAGCTTGATGGCAACTAATGAAAAACTGTTTTTT. Translated, it gives CASSLMATNEKLFF.

The V and J genes are TRBV4-1 and TRBJ1-4; TRBD1 agrees at 7 bases. Germline V gene data show CDR1 as MGHRA and CDR2 as YSYEKL. The CDR3 is made up of 14 amino acids. Unmatched junction bases numbered 3, after V lost 2 bases and J lost 6 bases. CDR3 nucleotide sequence: TGCGCCAGCAGCCAAACCGGGACAGATGAAAAACTGTTTTTT. Translating it yields CASSQTGTDEKLFF.

The V call is TRBV12-3 or TRBV12-4, the J call TRBJ2-7, with 10 positions matching TRBD1. The trim removed 3 bases at V and 6 bases at J, leaving 11 bases unmatched. The CDR3 covers 16 residues. CDR3 nucleotide sequence: TGTGCCAGCAGTTTGATCCGGACAGGGGGTTTGGGCGAGCAGTACTTC. Its translation is CASSLIRTGGLGEQYF.

This clonotype has just a few counts. The chain is built from TRBV11-2 and TRBJ2-1; 9 bases match TRBD2. The CDR3 covers 17 residues. The V and J ends lost 3 bases and 2 bases, in that order; junction bases with no gene match: 8. Germline-derived CDR1 and CDR2 are SGHAT and FQNNGV. CDR3 sequence reads: CASSLGPGLAPYNEQFF. CDR3 sequence (DNA): TGTGCCAGCAGCTTGGGTCCGGGACTAGCACCCTACAATGAGCAGTTCTTC.

This sequence joins TRBV5-1 and TRBJ2-6; TRBD1 matches 7 bases. The length of the CDR3 is 16 residues. The V gene's germline CDR1 is SGHRS and CDR2 YFSETQ. V gave up 6 bases and J gave up 0 bases; unmatched junction bases: 6. This CDR3 reads CASTGQTSSGANVLTF. CDR3 sequence (DNA): TGCGCCAGCACGGGACAGACCAGCTCTGGGGCCAACGTCCTGACTTTC.

The table lists this clonotype with many counts. This chain connects TRBV28 to TRBJ1-5, with no clear D. The CDR3 is 11 amino acids. Trimming shortened V by 3 bases and J by 7 bases, and 4 bases separated the two germline ends. Germline CDR1 is MDHEN and CDR2 is SYDVKM. CDR3 nucleotides: TGTGCCAGCAGTTTTGAGCAGCCCCAGCATTTT. This codes for CASSFEQPQHF.